These 23 T cell receptor beta chains were sequenced from one sample in a study of cytomegalovirus exposure and HLA in healthy donors. Assay: immunoSEQ multiplex PCR; the TCRdb copy retains only in-frame clones and omits some. The sample comprises more than 95,000 clones, about 96% of which are singletons, and around 1.7% rests with the top ten. Sequenced: PBMCs. These receptors all come from a man aged 18 to 30 in good health and CMV-seronegative.

J is TRBJ2-5 and V is TRBV7-9, with D hard to call. V was shortened by 1 base and J by 5 bases, with 11 bases between the two germline ends. CDR1 and CDR2 from the germline V gene are SEHNR and FQNEAQ (reference sequence). The CDR3 length is 14 residues. The CDR3 bases are TGTGCCAGCAGCTTAGAGGCCTCGAGGGAGACCCAGTACTTC. Residues: CASSLEASRETQYF.

The chain joins TRBV28 to TRBJ1-1; the match to TRBD1 covers 10 bases. Germline loops: CDR1 MDHEN, CDR2 SYDVKM. This CDR3 is built from 17 residues. Trimming removed 4 bases from V and 3 bases from J; junction bases left unmatched: 11. The CDR3 here is CASSSGTGDILDTEAFF. The CDR3 region has the DNA TGTGCCAGCAGTTCCGGGACAGGGGATATTTTGGACACTGAAGCTTTCTTT.

In its sample, this clone was seen once. The J gene is TRBJ2-3, the V gene TRBV5-4; the D is unclear. The V gene lost 6 bases and the J gene lost 2 bases, with 13 bases spanning the gap. The CDR3 has 14 amino acids. Per germline, CDR1 SGHNT and CDR2 YYREEE (reference sequence). The CDR3 protein is CASTRADSTDTQYF. The CDR3 bases are TGTGCCAGCACCCGAGCAGACTCCACAGATACGCAGTATTTT.

This chain connects TRBV29-1 to TRBJ2-1; 7 positions match TRBD2. CDR1 is SQVTM, CDR2 ANQGSEA, per germline. This CDR3 has 16 amino acids. After removal of 1 base from V and 4 bases from J, the junction contained 10 bases not matched to a gene. CDR3 nucleotides: TGCAGCGTTGAAGGGTCTAGCGGCCAAAAGTACAATGAGCAGTTCTTC. Amino acids: CSVEGSSGQKYNEQFF.

The genes are TRBV4-1 and TRBJ2-7, with 11 bases identical to TRBD1. Germline CDR1 reads MGHRA; CDR2 reads YSYEKL. Losses at the gene ends were 3 bases for V and 3 bases for J; bases not matched to a gene: 4. The CDR3 totals 15 residues. This CDR3 reads CASSHPGTGGYEQYF. DNA of the CDR3: TGCGCCAGCAGCCACCCCGGGACAGGGGGCTACGAGCAGTACTTC.

This CDR3 is CASSAGLSGANVLTF. CDR3 DNA sequence: TGTGCCAGCAGCGCCGGACTTTCTGGGGCCAACGTCCTGACTTTC. V usage is TRBV9 and J usage is TRBJ2-6, with a possible D match to TRBD2 (5 bases). There are 15 residues in the CDR3. Deletions cut 3 bases from V and 1 base from J, with 8 bases between. Germline V lookup: CDR1 SGDLS, CDR2 YYNGEE.

This sequence joins TRBV5-4 and TRBJ1-2; TRBD1 agrees at 9 bases. The length of the CDR3 is 14 residues. In germline, CDR1 is SGHNT, CDR2 YYREEE (reference sequence). V was clipped by 3 bases and J by 5 bases; unmatched bases: 5. Here the CDR3 reads CASSYSGTGYGYTF. The CDR3 nucleotides read TGTGCCAGCAGCTACTCCGGGACAGGGTATGGCTACACCTTC.

This chain links TRBV28 with TRBJ2-2, with 8 positions matching TRBD1. Germline loops: CDR1 MDHEN, CDR2 SYDVKM. V lost 6 bases, J lost 1 base, and 4 bases stayed unmatched. The CDR3 consists of 15 residues. The CDR3 nucleotides are TGTGCCAGCAGCTCCGACAGGGGGAACACCGGGGAGCTGTTTTTT. Protein sequence: CASSSDRGNTGELFF.

The chain is built from TRBV11-2 and TRBJ2-7; TRBD1 matches 9 bases. Losses at the gene ends were 5 bases for V and 4 bases for J; bases not matched to a gene: 9. The CDR3 has 15 residues. The germline gives CDR1 SGHAT, CDR2 FQNNGV. The CDR3 protein is CASSHSGTGKYEQYF. The CDR3 nucleotides read TGTGCCAGCAGCCACAGTGGGACAGGGAAATACGAGCAGTACTTC.

The chain couples TRBV28 to TRBJ2-7; D remains ambiguous. The CDR3 runs to 12 residues. The V gene lost 6 bases and the J gene lost 5 bases, with 11 bases spanning the gap. Germline CDR1 is MDHEN and CDR2 is SYDVKM. The CDR3 sequence: CASSAQVHEQYF. For the CDR3, the DNA is TGTGCCAGCAGCGCCCAGGTCCACGAGCAGTACTTC.

The gene calls are TRBV5-4 and TRBJ2-7; 7 bases fit TRBD2. The CDR3 covers 11 residues. In germline, CDR1 is SGHNT, CDR2 YYREEE (reference sequence). V shed 4 bases, J shed 5 bases, and the junction held 0 bases outside the gene matches. The DNA for the CDR3 is TGTGCCAGCAGCCGGGGGGACGAGCAGTACTTC. Amino acids: CASSRGDEQYF.

The V call is TRBV15, the J call TRBJ2-5; 8 bases line up with TRBD2. V was pared by 0 bases and J by 5 bases, with 14 bases of the junction left unmatched. Germline V gives CDR1 LNHNV, CDR2 YYDKDF (reference sequence). The CDR3 consists of 18 residues. The CDR3 region is CATSREGLGVREGETQYF. DNA for the CDR3: TGTGCCACCAGCAGAGAGGGCCTGGGGGTACGGGAGGGGGAGACCCAGTACTTC.

This chain uses TRBV15 with TRBJ1-2, with 7 bases identical to TRBD1. This CDR3 is built from 14 residues. V dropped 4 bases and J dropped 8; count of bases not matched to a gene: 10. Germline lookup yields CDR1 LNHNV and CDR2 YYDKDF (reference sequence). CDR3 protein: CATSITGAAWGYTF. In DNA form, the CDR3 reads TGTGCCACCAGCATAACAGGGGCCGCATGGGGCTACACCTTC. Full variable domain (missing parts from reference TRBV15 and TRBJ1-2): DAMVIQNPRYQVTQFGKPVTLSCSQTLNHNVMYWYQQKSSQAPKLLFHYYDKDFNNEADTPDNFQSRRPNTSFCFLDIRSPGLGDTAMYLCATSITGAAWGYTFGSGTRLTVV.

The V and J genes are TRBV7-8 and TRBJ1-5; no reliable D call. The length of the CDR3 is 16 residues. In germline, CDR1 is SGHVS, CDR2 FQNEAQ. Trimming shortened V by 1 base and J by 3 bases, and 13 bases separated the two germline ends. CDR3 in amino acids: CASSLGGAEYNQPQHF. CDR3 bases: TGTGCCAGCAGCTTAGGAGGCGCCGAGTACAATCAGCCCCAGCATTTT.

The CDR3 DNA reads TGTGCCAGCAAACCGGGACAGGGTAAACGCGGCTACACCTTC. Translating it yields CASKPGQGKRGYTF. The chain is built from TRBV28 and TRBJ1-2; 9 bases align to TRBD1. The germline CDR1 and CDR2 sequences are MDHEN and SYDVKM. Trimming cost V 7 bases and J 8 bases; bases outside gene matches: 11. There are 14 residues in the CDR3.

This sequence joins TRBV5-4 and TRBJ2-7, with D possibly matching TRBD2 (5 bases). This CDR3 region has 14 residues. Germline V gene lookup returns CDR1 SGHNT and CDR2 YYREEE (reference sequence). V lost 0 bases, J lost 6 bases, and 13 bases lay in between. The chain's CDR3 is CASSLGRAEGEQYF. CDR3 nucleotide sequence: TGTGCCAGCAGCTTGGGCCGCGCCGAGGGCGAGCAGTACTTC. The entire variable domain, with the rest obtained from reference TRBV5-4 and TRBJ2-7, is as follows: ETGVTQSPTHLIKTRGQQVTLRCSSQSGHNTVSWYQQALGQGPQFIFQYYREEENGRGNFPPRFSGLQFPNYSSELNVNALELDDSALYLCASSLGRAEGEQYFGPGTRLTVT.

The chain carries TRBV6-5 and TRBJ1-4, with D maybe TRBD1 (6 bases). CDR1 MNHEY and CDR2 SVGAGI come from the germline V gene. The CDR3 is 14 amino acids. V was clipped by 6 bases and J by 8 bases, with 16 bases between them. The CDR3 reads CASRAWGGDEKLFF. DNA for the CDR3: TGTGCCAGCAGGGCGTGGGGGGGCGACGAAAAACTGTTTTTT.

The chain is built from TRBV28 and TRBJ1-2; D is possibly TRBD1 (5 bases). The ends were cut back, 7 bases at V and 2 bases at J, with 11 bases in the middle. The CDR3 totals 13 residues. Germline CDR1 MDHEN, CDR2 SYDVKM. The CDR3 DNA reads as TGTGCCAGCACGTTGACAGAGAACTATGGCTACACCTTC. Its protein is CASTLTENYGYTF.

This chain uses TRBV9 with TRBJ1-2, with a possible D match to TRBD1 (5 bases). The CDR3 length is 15 residues. The germline V and J ends were trimmed by 0 bases and 6 bases, with 15 bases remaining between them. CDR1 SGDLS and CDR2 YYNGEE come from the germline V gene. The CDR3 nucleotides are TGTGCCAGCAGCGTAGCCGGACAAGGCTATGATGGCTACACCTTC. It codes for CASSVAGQGYDGYTF.

The rearrangement joins TRBV7-3 to TRBJ2-3; 12 nucleotides agree with TRBD2. Germline V gene data show CDR1 as SGHTA and CDR2 as FQGTGA. Trimming cost V 5 bases and J 3 bases; bases outside gene matches: 12. CDR3 length: 18 amino acids. The DNA for the CDR3 is TGTGCCAGCAGCCCGAAGACTAGCGGGAGAGCGAAGACAGATACGCAGTATTTT. Residues: CASSPKTSGRAKTDTQYF.

The CDR3 loop is CASLAGEWDEQFF. In DNA form, the CDR3 reads TGTGCCAGCCTGGCCGGGGAGTGGGATGAGCAGTTCTTC. The rearrangement joins TRBV7-9 to TRBJ2-1; the D gene is possibly TRBD2 (5 bases). The CDR3 is made up of 13 amino acids. V dropped 8 bases and J dropped 8 bases, with 16 bases sitting between them. The V gene's germline CDR1 is SEHNR and CDR2 FQNEAQ (reference sequence). Full variable domain (outside the CDR3, taken from reference TRBV7-9 and TRBJ2-1): DTGVSQNPRHKITKRGQNVTFRCDPISEHNRLYWYRQTLGQGPEFLTYFQNEAQLEKSRLLSDRFSAERPKGSFSTLEIQRTEQGDSAMYLCASLAGEWDEQFFGPGTRLTVL.

This chain connects TRBV7-8 to TRBJ1-2; 7 nucleotides match TRBD1. Germline trimming cut 1 base from V and 0 bases from J; bases unmatched to any gene: 2. The CDR3 sequence is 15 residues long. The germline V gene has CDR1 SGHVS and CDR2 FQNEAQ. The CDR3 spells CASSLDRGANYGYTF. DNA of the CDR3: TGTGCCAGCAGCTTAGACAGGGGAGCTAACTATGGCTACACCTTC.

V gene TRBV5-4 combines with J gene TRBJ2-7; TRBD1 agrees at 9 bases. Germline CDR1 and CDR2: SGHNT and YYREEE (reference sequence). This CDR3 region has 14 residues. V lost 4 bases, J lost 3 bases, and 5 bases stayed unmatched. CDR3 nucleotide sequence: TGTGCCAGCAGCACGGGACAGGGAATCTACGAGCAGTACTTC. It translates to CASSTGQGIYEQYF.